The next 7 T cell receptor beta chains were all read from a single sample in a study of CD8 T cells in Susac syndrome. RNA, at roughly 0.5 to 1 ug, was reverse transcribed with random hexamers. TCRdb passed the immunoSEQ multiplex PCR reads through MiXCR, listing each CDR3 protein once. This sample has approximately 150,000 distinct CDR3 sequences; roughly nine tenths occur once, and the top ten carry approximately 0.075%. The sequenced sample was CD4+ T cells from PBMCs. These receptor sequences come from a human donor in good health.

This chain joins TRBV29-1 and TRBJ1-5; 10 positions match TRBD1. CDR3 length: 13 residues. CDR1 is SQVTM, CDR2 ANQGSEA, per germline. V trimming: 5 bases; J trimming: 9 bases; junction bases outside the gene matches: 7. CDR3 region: CSVLDRGQRPQHF. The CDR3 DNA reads TGCAGCGTTTTAGACAGGGGGCAGCGGCCCCAGCATTTT.

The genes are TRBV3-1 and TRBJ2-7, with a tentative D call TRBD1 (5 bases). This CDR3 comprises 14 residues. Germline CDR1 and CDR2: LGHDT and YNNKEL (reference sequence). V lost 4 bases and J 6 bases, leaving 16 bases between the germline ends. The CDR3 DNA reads TGTGCCAGCAGCCTGCGAAAGGGGAAGGGCGAGCAGTACTTC. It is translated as CASSLRKGKGEQYF.

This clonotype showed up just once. CDR3 DNA sequence: TGTGCCAGCAGCCCGACTGTGACTAGCACAGATACGCAGTATTTT. This sequence encodes CASSPTVTSTDTQYF. The V gene is TRBV3-1, the J gene TRBJ2-3; D is undetermined. The CDR3 runs 15 residues. With 4 bases removed from V and 0 bases from J, the gap between germline ends came to 11 bases. The V gene's germline CDR1 is LGHDT and CDR2 YNNKEL (reference sequence).

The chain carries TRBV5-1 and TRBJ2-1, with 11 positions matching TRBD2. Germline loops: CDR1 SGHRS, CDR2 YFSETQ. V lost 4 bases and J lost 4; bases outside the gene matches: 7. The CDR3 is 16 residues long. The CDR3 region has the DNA TGCGCCAGCAGCGCGATCACTAGCGGGAGTTACAATGAGCAGTTCTTC. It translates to CASSAITSGSYNEQFF. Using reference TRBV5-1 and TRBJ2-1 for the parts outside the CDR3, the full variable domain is KAGVTQTPRYLIKTRGQQVTLSCSPISGHRSVSWYQQTPGQGLQFLFEYFSETQRNKGNFPGRFSGRQFSNSRSEMNVSTLELGDSALYLCASSAITSGSYNEQFFGPGTRLTVL.

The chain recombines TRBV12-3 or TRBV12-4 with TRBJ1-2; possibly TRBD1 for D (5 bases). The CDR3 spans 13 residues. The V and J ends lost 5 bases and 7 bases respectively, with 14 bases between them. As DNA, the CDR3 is TGTGCCAGCAGTCCTGGTAGGGGATCTGGCTACACCTTC. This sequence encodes CASSPGRGSGYTF.

The CDR3 sequence: CASSHPIDRVPRELFF. In DNA, the CDR3 is TGTGCCAGCAGCCACCCGATCGACAGGGTCCCCAGGGAGCTGTTTTTT. The V and J genes are TRBV7-2 and TRBJ2-2; TRBD1 matches 7 bases. Germline CDR1 and CDR2: SGHTA and FQGNSA. The J segment lost 9 bases and the V segment lost 5 bases, leaving 15 bases of the junction unmatched. The CDR3 extends over 16 amino acids.

This chain's CDR3 is CASSMGSSSGNTIYF. CDR3 DNA sequence: TGCGCCAGCAGCATGGGATCCAGCTCTGGAAACACCATATATTTT. J is TRBJ1-3 and V is TRBV5-1, with unresolved D. CDR1 and CDR2 (germline): SGHRS, YFSETQ. Trimming pared 4 bases from V and 0 bases from J, leaving 11 bases between. CDR3 length equals 15 residues.